The 12 T cell receptor beta chains below come from one sample, sequenced in a study of response to subunit inactivated influenza vaccine. Each CDR3 protein gets one entry after TCRdb re-called the RT-PCR reads with MiXCR. The sample consists of about 700,000 distinct CDR3 sequences, around 13% of them appearing once. The source was PBMCs from blood, collected approximately 15 days before vaccination. These receptors all stem from a man over 45 who received an inactivated influenza vaccine.

Here the CDR3 reads CASSPRQYGYTF. The CDR3 nucleotides read TGTGCCAGCAGTCCCCGACAGTATGGCTACACCTTC. V and J are TRBV12-3 or TRBV12-4 and TRBJ1-2; possibly TRBD1 for D (5 bases). With 5 bases removed from V and 5 bases from J, the gap between germline ends came to 9 bases. This CDR3 comprises 12 residues.

This chain links TRBV10-3 with TRBJ1-6; 7 bases fit TRBD1. The germline V gene encodes CDR1 ENHRY and CDR2 SYGVKD. The CDR3 is 13 amino acids. V lost 7 bases to trimming and J lost 7 bases; unmatched junction nucleotides: 4. CDR3 sequence: CAIKRGPNSPLHF. CDR3 DNA: TGTGCCATCAAGAGGGGGCCGAATTCACCCCTCCACTTT.

CDR3 DNA: TGTGCCAGCAGTGAGGCTGGGTTCGTTACTAGCGGGGCCTACGAGCAGTACTTC. This codes for CASSEAGFVTSGAYEQYF. This chain joins TRBV2 and TRBJ2-7; TRBD2 matches 10 bases. Germline-derived CDR1 and CDR2 are SNHLY and FYNNEI. Trimming at V came to 3 bases and at J to 2 bases, leaving 13 bases not matched to a gene. The CDR3 has 18 amino acids.

The rearrangement links TRBV7-6 to TRBJ2-1; D is ambiguous. V was shortened by 7 bases and J by 4 bases, with 17 bases between the two germline ends. The CDR3 consists of 15 residues. Germline V gene sequence: CDR1 SGHVS, CDR2 FNYEAQ. CDR3 residues: CASTLLGSLYNEQFF. DNA for the CDR3: TGTGCCAGCACCTTGTTGGGCAGTCTTTACAATGAGCAGTTCTTC.

This clonotype was recorded at least ten times. The CDR3 DNA sequence: TGTGCCAGCAGCTTAGGCCAGGGGGATCAGCCCCAGCATTTT. Translating gives CASSLGQGDQPQHF. The chain carries TRBV7-2 and TRBJ1-5; TRBD1 matches at 7 bases. The junction had 2 bases not matched to a gene; V was cut back by 1 base and J by 5 bases. The CDR3 sequence is 14 residues long. Looked up from germline, CDR1 is SGHTA and CDR2 is FQGNSA.

The V and J genes are TRBV4-3 and TRBJ1-5; 7 bases match TRBD1. Germline V gene lookup returns CDR1 LGHNA and CDR2 YSLEER. This CDR3 is 16 amino acids long. J lost 2 bases, V lost 0 bases, and 4 bases had no gene match. CDR3 in DNA: TGCGCCAGCAGCCAAGATGTCAGGGGGGGCAATCAGCCCCAGCATTTT. It yields the protein CASSQDVRGGNQPQHF.

This clonotype has more than one count but fewer than ten. The chain joins TRBV6-1 to TRBJ1-6, with D perhaps TRBD1 (5 bases). V dropped 4 bases and J dropped 9 bases, with 10 bases sitting between them. The germline CDR1 and CDR2 sequences are MNHNS and SASEGT. The CDR3 runs 13 residues. Here the CDR3 reads CASSVRDGSPLHF. CDR3 in DNA: TGTGCCAGCAGTGTACGGGACGGTTCACCCCTCCACTTT.

A few counts support this clonotype. V gene TRBV6-1 combines with J gene TRBJ1-6; D may be TRBD1 (6 bases). V was shortened by 8 bases and J by 7 bases, with 15 bases between the two germline ends. From germline, CDR1 is MNHNS and CDR2 SASEGT. CDR3 size: 14 residues. CDR3 loop: CASGTGHTNSPLHF. CDR3 bases: TGTGCCAGCGGTACGGGACACACGAATTCACCCCTCCACTTT.

This clonotype was picked up many times. J is TRBJ2-3 and V is TRBV4-3, with D maybe TRBD1 (6 bases). This CDR3 is built from 15 residues. Trimming removed 1 base at V and 4 bases at J, with 12 bases between. The germline CDR1 and CDR2 sequences are LGHNA and YSLEER. CDR3 coding DNA: TGCGCCAGCAGCCAAGTCAACAGGGTTGCAGATACGCAGTATTTT. As protein: CASSQVNRVADTQYF.

At least ten counts were recorded for this clonotype. At one boundary the junction diverges from the germline segment, which might be a read error. The J gene is TRBJ1-1, the V gene TRBV5-1; 11 nucleotides agree with TRBD1. The CDR3 has 14 residues. Germline CDR1 is SGHRS and CDR2 is YFSETQ. The chain's CDR3 is CASSPGQGATEAFF. The CDR3 DNA follows: TGTGCCAGCAGCCCCGGACAGGGGGCCACTGAAGCTTTCTTT.

This clonotype was observed at least ten times. The genes are TRBV6-5 and TRBJ1-5; D is uncertain. V was pared by 7 bases and J by 0 bases, with 7 bases between. This CDR3 spans 13 amino acids. CDR1 is MNHEY, CDR2 SVGAGI, per germline. The CDR3 sequence is CASILNSNQPQHF. As DNA, the CDR3 is TGTGCCAGCATTTTAAATAGCAATCAGCCCCAGCATTTT.

The genes are TRBV20-1 and TRBJ1-5; TRBD1 might be the D (5 bases). This CDR3 spans 14 amino acids. Germline-derived CDR1 and CDR2 are DFQATT and SNEGSKA (reference sequence). V gave up 2 bases and J gave up 3 bases, with 11 bases separating them. CDR3 residues: CSARLGLDNQPQHF. In DNA form, the CDR3 reads TGCAGTGCTAGACTGGGGCTTGACAATCAGCCCCAGCATTTT.